Listed below are T cell receptor beta chains from one sample, sequenced in a study of blood T cell repertoires in COVID-19. Some clones are missing from TCRdb's copy, which holds only in-frame ones; the method was immunoSEQ multiplex PCR. The top ten clones hold about 0.24% of a sample with some 700,000 clones, about 87% of them seen once. Sequencing was carried out using peripheral blood. Every receptor here comes from a woman aged 18-30 years with acute or convalescent COVID-19. CDR3s include the opening cysteine and the closing phenylalanine or tryptophan. The order of the fields is clone size, D gene, J gene, V gene, CDR3 DNA, CDR3 protein. A D gene is named only where the DNA matches it firmly. Rows may omit the clone size; those that give it use once, few, many or a size class.

clone size: -
D gene: TRBD1
J gene: TRBJ1-2
V gene: TRBV9
CDR3 DNA: TGTGCCAGCAGCATCGGGACAGTTGGCTACACCTTC
CDR3 protein: CASSIGTVGYTF

clone size: -
D gene: -
J gene: TRBJ1-4
V gene: TRBV5-5
CDR3 DNA: TGTGCCAGCAGCTTGGGGTTTACAGGGCCGAATGAAAAACTGTTTTTT
CDR3 protein: CASSLGFTGPNEKLFF

clone size: -
D gene: TRBD1
J gene: TRBJ2-6
V gene: TRBV6-4
CDR3 DNA: TGTGCCAGCAGTGGGACAGGGAGCTCTGGGGCCAACGTCCTGACTTTC
CDR3 protein: CASSGTGSSGANVLTF

clone size: -
D gene: TRBD1
J gene: TRBJ1-4
V gene: TRBV18
CDR3 DNA: TGTGCCAGCTCGCGGGACAGGGCAACTAATGAAAAACTGTTTTTT
CDR3 protein: CASSRDRATNEKLFF

clone size: once
D gene: -
J gene: TRBJ1-1
V gene: TRBV6-5
CDR3 DNA: TGTGCCAGCAGTTACTCGCGGGGGTTTGGTGAAGCTTTCTTT
CDR3 protein: CASSYSRGFGEAFF

clone size: -
D gene: -
J gene: TRBJ2-5
V gene: TRBV6-6
CDR3 DNA: TGTGCCAGCAGTTACCCTCGGGGAGGGGGCCAAGAGACCCAGTACTTC
CDR3 protein: CASSYPRGGGQETQYF

clone size: -
D gene: -
J gene: TRBJ2-2
V gene: TRBV19
CDR3 DNA: TGTGCCAGTAGTCAAGCCAGGGGCAAGCCCATGGGCGGGGAGCTGTTTTTT
CDR3 protein: CASSQARGKPMGGELFF

clone size: -
D gene: TRBD2
J gene: TRBJ2-7
V gene: TRBV9
CDR3 DNA: TGTGCCAGTTCCCGGACTAGCGGGGAGCAGTACTTC
CDR3 protein: CASSRTSGEQYF

clone size: -
D gene: -
J gene: TRBJ2-1
V gene: TRBV5-1
CDR3 DNA: TGCGCCAGCAGCTTGCCCCTGTCGGGAAGGGTATTCGCTGCCAATGAGCAGTTCTTC
CDR3 protein: CASSLPLSGRVFAANEQFF

clone size: few
D gene: TRBD1
J gene: TRBJ1-1
V gene: TRBV4-3
CDR3 DNA: TGCGCCAGCAGCCACGGGACAGGGTCTCCGAACACTGAAGCTTTCTTT
CDR3 protein: CASSHGTGSPNTEAFF

clone size: -
D gene: -
J gene: TRBJ1-2
V gene: TRBV4-1
CDR3 DNA: TGCGCCAGCAGGAGCTCCAGGGGCCCTCCGGATGGCTACACCTTC
CDR3 protein: CASRSSRGPPDGYTF

clone size: few
D gene: -
J gene: TRBJ1-3
V gene: TRBV7-9
CDR3 DNA: TGTGCCAGCAGCTTCGACAGCCACTCTGGAAACACCATATATTTT
CDR3 protein: CASSFDSHSGNTIYF

clone size: -
D gene: -
J gene: TRBJ1-1
V gene: TRBV19
CDR3 DNA: TGTGCCAGTAGTATCCTGAGAGGGAAGGGCACTGAAGCTTTCTTT
CDR3 protein: CASSILRGKGTEAFF

clone size: -
D gene: -
J gene: TRBJ1-1
V gene: TRBV19
CDR3 DNA: TGTGCCAGTAGTACCTCTATAAGCGGGCCGGTAAACACTGAAGCTTTCTTT
CDR3 protein: CASSTSISGPVNTEAFF

clone size: -
D gene: TRBD1
J gene: TRBJ1-6
V gene: TRBV6-5
CDR3 DNA: TGTGCCAGCAGCCCCTCCGGGACAGAGCGGTCACCCCTCCACTTT
CDR3 protein: CASSPSGTERSPLHF

clone size: once
D gene: -
J gene: TRBJ1-1
V gene: TRBV2
CDR3 DNA: TGTGCCAGCAGTGAGGAGACAGGTCCTTACGGAGCTTTCTTT
CDR3 protein: CASSEETGPYGAFF